The rows below give T cell receptor beta chains drawn from one sample of a study of blood T cell repertoires in COVID-19. Profiling relied on immunoSEQ multiplex PCR, and the TCRdb table lists in-frame clones only, not all of them. Among about 68,000 clones listed, roughly nine tenths were seen once. The sample was peripheral blood. The receptors derive from a man aged 35 to 55 with COVID-19, enrolled during active disease. Both conserved end residues are part of each CDR3. The D gene is left open where the match is weak. Size values are once, few and many counts, or a class for expanded clones, and some rows have none.

TRBV5-1	TRBJ2-4	NA	TRBD2	CASSGGQGGTSGDIQYF	TGCGCCAGCAGCGGGGGACAGGGAGGGACTAGCGGGGACATTCAGTACTTC
TRBV14	TRBJ2-5	NA	NA	CASSQDSLETQYF	TGTGCCAGCAGCCAAGATTCCCTGGAGACCCAGTACTTC
TRBV30	TRBJ1-3	NA	NA	CAWSVLDTIYF	TGTGCCTGGAGTGTACTAGACACCATATATTTT
TRBV6-2/TRBV6-3	TRBJ2-7	NA	NA	CASSEIYEQYF	TGTGCCAGCAGTGAGATTTACGAGCAGTACTTC
TRBV10-3	TRBJ2-2	NA	NA	CASRVGDGELFF	TGTGCCAGCCGGGTAGGGGACGGGGAGCTGTTTTTT
TRBV11-2	TRBJ2-6	once	TRBD1	CASTRNRGRGSGANVLTF	TGTGCCAGCACCAGAAACAGGGGGCGAGGCTCTGGGGCCAACGTCCTGACTTTC
TRBV9	TRBJ1-3	NA	NA	CASSVLAGHSGNTIYF	TGTGCCAGCAGCGTTTTGGCAGGCCATTCTGGAAACACCATATATTTT
TRBV5-1	TRBJ2-1	NA	NA	CASSLVVDSANEQFF	TGCGCCAGCAGCTTGGTGGTTGACTCGGCCAATGAGCAGTTCTTC
TRBV2	TRBJ2-7	NA	TRBD1	CASGTGNYEQYF	TGTGCCAGCGGGACAGGCAACTACGAGCAGTACTTC
TRBV14	TRBJ2-5	NA	NA	CASSQGTGRETQYF	TGTGCCAGCAGCCAAGGCACAGGGCGGGAGACCCAGTACTTC
TRBV21-1	TRBJ2-7	NA	NA	CASSKKWVGTGGAIQYF	TGTGCCAGCAGCAAAAAGTGGGTGGGGACAGGGGGCGCTATACAGTACTTC
TRBV3-1/TRBV3-2	TRBJ1-3	NA	NA	CASSQPTGRSGNTIYF	TGTGCCAGCAGCCAACCAACAGGGCGCTCTGGAAACACCATATATTTT
TRBV12-5	TRBJ2-1	NA	NA	CASGNTSIRWNEQFF	TGTGCTAGTGGCAACACTAGCATTCGTTGGAATGAGCAGTTCTTC
TRBV5-1	TRBJ2-2	NA	TRBD2	CASSHSSGGAAGELFF	TGCGCCAGCAGCCACTCTAGCGGGGGGGCCGCCGGGGAGCTGTTTTTT
TRBV6-1	TRBJ2-3	NA	TRBD2	CASSEWVGTRISTDTQYF	TGTGCCAGCAGTGAATGGGTCGGGACTAGAATAAGCACAGATACGCAGTATTTT
TRBV14	TRBJ2-2	NA	NA	CASSPWAIHTGELFF	TGTGCCAGCAGCCCGTGGGCCATCCACACCGGGGAGCTGTTTTTT